This TCR beta chain was sequenced in a study of blood T cell repertoires in COVID-19. Overall study context: There were acute and convalescent COVID-19 samples, and they came from the United States, Italy and Spain.

In germline, CDR1 is SGHAT, CDR2 FQNNGV. V lost 5 bases to trimming and J lost 4 bases; unmatched junction nucleotides: 8. The CDR3 extends over 16 amino acids. This clone was recorded a few times. In the authors' methods: Amplifying reference gene primers gave estimates of nucleated cell counts. TCRdb's copy holds only in-frame clones and misses some; the assay was immunoSEQ multiplex PCR. The D gene and trimming were derived from the DNA, and the V and J assignments and clone size from that table. Of around 200,000 clones listed, 84% are singletons. Participant reports of clinical history set cohort assignment. In Cohort 3, a recovered donor had either two negative PCRs, clearance, or symptom resolution.

The rearrangement joins TRBV11-2 to TRBJ1-5, with 10 bases lining up with TRBD1. The source of this sequence is a woman aged 25 to 39 who had recovered from COVID-19. The sample taken for sequencing was PBMCs or T cells enriched from blood (not recorded which). In DNA, the CDR3 is TGTGCCAGCAGCAGAGGGTGGGGACAGGGGAATCAGCCCCAGCATTTT. Translation: CASSRGWGQGNQPQHF.